This TCR beta chain was captured by sequencing in a study of CD8+ T cells in alopecia areata. The wider study: Recipients were roughly 7-11-week-old female C3H/HeJ mice grafted with skin from approximately 6-12-month-old C3H/HeJ donors with spontaneous alopecia. Study results and limitations: Scalp sequencing also captures normal skin's resident alphabeta T cells. Higher clonality than in normal scalp was seen in lesional scalp, especially alopecia totalis/universalis.

This clone occurred many times. Its target is unknown. Gene names and germline refer to mouse. The read terminates 4 residues before the CDR3 end, so the remaining end is supplied by the germline J gene. CDR1 is NNHNN and CDR2 is SYGAGS in the germline V gene (reference sequence). The CDR3 totals 14 residues. Trimming took 3 bases from V and 0 from J, leaving 8 bases between them. Sorting of pooled cutaneous lymph node cells used CD4, CD8alpha, NKG2D, NKG2ACE and other markers. RNA, once extracted, was reverse transcribed into cDNA for use as the sequencing template. Some clones are missing from TCRdb's copy, which holds only in-frame ones; the method was immunoSEQ multiplex PCR. The sample gives 7,500 to 10,000 clones, none seen only once, and the top ten clones hold around 19%.

The origin of this receptor is a C3H/HeJ mouse with alopecia areata. This strain has MHC haplotype H2-k. The V gene is TRBV13-2, the J gene TRBJ2-5, with D perhaps matching TRBD1 (6 bases). The sequenced material came from CD8+ T cells sorted from a lymph node. The CDR3 here is CASGVDSNQDTQYF. CDR3 DNA (partial): TGTGCCAGCGGTGTGGACAGTAACCAAGAC.